These 8 T cell receptor beta chains came from one sample sequenced in a study of T cell changes during pregnancy in multiple sclerosis (dated by TCRdb to about 2019). The library relied on the immunoSEQ multiplex PCR assay. The immuneACCESS repertoire file appears here via TCRdb, limited to in-frame rearrangements. These files lack a portion of the clones; in checked studies, under half of the deficit traces to unresolved V genes, and the cause of the others is not known. Counted in this sample were about 40,000 clones; about 91% of them appeared once. 7.8% of the sample is held by the ten biggest clonotypes. Source: CD8+ T cells from peripheral blood mononuclear cells, taken before pregnancy. Every receptor here comes from a female donor with multiple sclerosis, enrolled in a pregnancy study.

The rearrangement joins TRBV27 to TRBJ2-7; 7 positions match TRBD1. This CDR3 has 16 amino acids. Unmatched junction bases numbered 7, after V lost 0 bases and J lost 2 bases. CDR1 MNHEY and CDR2 SMNVEV come from the germline V gene (reference sequence). The CDR3 sequence is CASSLSKGQMTYEQYF. CDR3 bases: TGTGCCAGCAGTTTATCGAAGGGACAGATGACCTACGAGCAGTACTTC.

The chain joins TRBV18 to TRBJ1-2; 8 bases are shared with TRBD1. The V gene's germline CDR1 is KGHSH and CDR2 LQKENI. V was clipped by 2 bases and J by 0 bases; unmatched bases: 2. The length of the CDR3 is 15 residues. The CDR3 DNA sequence: TGTGCCAGCTCACCATCCAGGGGGCCTAACTATGGCTACACCTTC. This translates into CASSPSRGPNYGYTF.

The V gene is TRBV7-9, the J gene TRBJ1-1, with a weak D call TRBD1 (6 bases). The V end lost 2 bases, the J end lost 6 bases, and 7 bases lay between the germline ends. Germline CDR1 and CDR2: SEHNR and FQNEAQ (reference sequence). The CDR3 runs to 12 residues. The CDR3 reads CASSLRQAEAFF. The CDR3 nucleotides are TGTGCCAGCAGCTTACGACAGGCTGAAGCTTTCTTT.

The gene calls are TRBV5-1 and TRBJ2-7, with D maybe TRBD2 (6 bases). Trimming took 7 bases from V and 5 from J, leaving 10 bases between them. The CDR3 spans 11 residues. Germline CDR1 and CDR2: SGHRS and YFSETQ. The CDR3 protein is CASRGGNEQYF. The CDR3 DNA reads TGCGCCAGCCGGGGAGGTAACGAGCAGTACTTC.

V and J are TRBV28 and TRBJ2-7; no reliable D call. Deletions cut 6 bases from V and 6 bases from J, with 12 bases between. This CDR3 contains 12 residues. In germline, CDR1 is MDHEN, CDR2 SYDVKM. CDR3 sequence: CASSTILSEQYF. CDR3 DNA: TGTGCCAGCAGCACCATCCTTAGCGAGCAGTACTTC.

This clone is a singleton in its sample. The chain couples TRBV28 to TRBJ1-1; 12 nucleotides line up with TRBD1. Germline V lookup: CDR1 MDHEN, CDR2 SYDVKM. V was clipped by 4 bases and J by 8 bases; unmatched bases: 17. The CDR3 runs 18 residues. CDR3 DNA sequence: TGTGCCAGCAGTTCCCTAACCGGGACAGGGGGCCTCACGGACGAAGCTTTCTTT. It yields the protein CASSSLTGTGGLTDEAFF. Drawing the rest from reference TRBV28 and TRBJ1-1, the complete variable domain is DVKVTQSSRYLVKRTGEKVFLECVQDMDHENMFWYRQDPGLGLRLIYFSYDVKMKEKGDIPEGYSVSREKKERFSLILESASTNQTSMYLCASSSLTGTGGLTDEAFFGQGTRLTVV.

The chain has TRBV6-5 and TRBJ1-2, with a possible D match to TRBD1 (5 bases). V was pared by 4 bases and J by 7 bases, with 16 bases between. In germline, CDR1 is MNHEY, CDR2 SVGAGI. CDR3 length: 14 residues. This CDR3 is CASSSTGGPGGYTF. The CDR3 DNA reads TGTGCCAGCAGTTCTACGGGGGGACCGGGTGGCTACACCTTC.

The chain uses TRBV7-6 and TRBJ2-1; 10 positions match TRBD2. V lost 8 bases to trimming and J lost 5 bases; unmatched junction nucleotides: 9. The CDR3 contains 15 residues. In germline, CDR1 is SGHVS, CDR2 FNYEAQ. The CDR3 protein is CASASRLAGNNEQFF. For the CDR3, the DNA is TGTGCCAGCGCTAGCCGACTAGCGGGTAACAATGAGCAGTTCTTC. Full variable domain (outside the CDR3, taken from reference TRBV7-6 and TRBJ2-1): GAGVSQSPRYKVTKRGQDVALRCDPISGHVSLYWYRQALGQGPEFLTYFNYEAQQDKSGLPNDRFSAERPEGSISTLTIQRTEQRDSAMYRCASASRLAGNNEQFFGPGTRLTVL.